The next 23 T cell receptor beta chains were all read from a single sample in a study of blood T cell repertoires in COVID-19. The table came from immunoSEQ multiplex PCR; TCRdb's copy has only in-frame clones and leaves some out. The repertoire holds approximately 260,000 clones, approximately 85% seen once, with around 6.3% in the top ten. Source material: PBMCs or T cells enriched from blood (not recorded which). The receptors were gathered from a woman aged 45-60 years who had been exposed to COVID-19.

As concerns this clone: Other DNA sequences from this sample encode an identical CDR3 as well. The V and J genes are TRBV7-9 and TRBJ1-2; TRBD1 aligns across 7 bases. The ends lost 1 base at V and 2 bases at J; junction bases unmatched: 1. The CDR3 covers 14 residues. From germline, CDR1 is SEHNR and CDR2 FQNEAQ (reference sequence). The CDR3 nucleotides are TGTGCCAGCAGCTTAGGACAGGGAAACTATGGCTACACCTTC. Translating it yields CASSLGQGNYGYTF. Filled out from reference TRBV7-9 and TRBJ1-2, the complete variable domain reads DTGVSQNPRHKITKRGQNVTFRCDPISEHNRLYWYRQTLGQGPEFLTYFQNEAQLEKSRLLSDRFSAERPKGSFSTLEIQRTEQGDSAMYLCASSLGQGNYGYTFGSGTRLTVV.

The V and J genes are TRBV7-2 and TRBJ1-3, with 9 positions matching TRBD1. The junction had 9 bases not matched to a gene; V was cut back by 5 bases and J by 1 base. The germline V gene encodes CDR1 SGHTA and CDR2 FQGNSA. This CDR3 comprises 17 residues. For the CDR3, the DNA is TGTGCCAGCAGCGGACGACAGGGGGTAACATCTGGAAACACCATATATTTT. Protein sequence: CASSGRQGVTSGNTIYF.

The gene calls are TRBV19 and TRBJ2-5; 10 bases fit TRBD2. This CDR3 region has 15 residues. Trimming removed 3 bases from V and 5 bases from J; junction bases left unmatched: 6. CDR1 is LNHDA, CDR2 SQIVND, per germline (reference sequence). CDR3 sequence reads: CASSMPSGGEETQYF. CDR3 nucleotide sequence: TGTGCCAGTAGTATGCCAAGCGGGGGGGAGGAGACCCAGTACTTC. Based on the CDR3 plus reference TRBV19 and TRBJ2-5, the full variable domain is DGGITQSPKYLFRKEGQNVTLSCEQNLNHDAMYWYRQDPGQGLRLIYYSQIVNDFQKGDIAEGYSVSREKKESFPLTVTSAQKNPTAFYLCASSMPSGGEETQYFGPGTRLLVL.

The genes are TRBV25-1 and TRBJ1-1, with a weak D call TRBD1 (6 bases). This CDR3 contains 12 residues. V was clipped by 6 bases and J by 10 bases, with 15 bases between them. The V gene's germline CDR1 is MGHDK and CDR2 SYGVNS. Here the CDR3 DNA reads TGTGCCAGCAGCGAGGGGGTGGGTAGAGCTTTCTTT. Encoded protein: CASSEGVGRAFF.

This clone was picked up a small number of times. J is TRBJ1-1 and V is TRBV18; 9 bases map to TRBD1. Trimming removed 2 bases from V and 1 base from J; junction bases left unmatched: 2. The CDR3 has 15 residues. Germline assignment: CDR1 KGHSH and CDR2 LQKENI. The CDR3 is CASSPWGQGNTEAFF. CDR3 nucleotides: TGTGCCAGCTCACCATGGGGACAGGGGAACACTGAAGCTTTCTTT.

The V call is TRBV10-2, the J call TRBJ1-3; a possible D gene is TRBD1 (6 bases). There are 16 residues in the CDR3. Trimming took off 6 bases at V and 0 bases at J, with 15 bases between the two ends. In germline, CDR1 is WSHSY, CDR2 SAAADI. The CDR3 nucleotides read TGCGCCAGCAGACAATCGGGACACAGCTCTGGAAACACCATATATTTT. This sequence encodes CASRQSGHSSGNTIYF.

This chain uses TRBV10-3 with TRBJ1-2; TRBD1 matches 7 bases. CDR3 length: 15 amino acids. J gave up 1 base and V 2 bases, and 4 bases lay outside the gene matches. CDR1 and CDR2 (germline): ENHRY, SYGVKD. Here the CDR3 reads CAISEGQDFNYGYTF. CDR3 nucleotide sequence: TGTGCCATCAGTGAGGGACAGGATTTTAACTATGGCTACACCTTC.

This clone was counted a single time. J is TRBJ1-1 and V is TRBV5-1; 9 bases fit TRBD1. The CDR3 has 15 amino acids. CDR1 is SGHRS and CDR2 is YFSETQ in the germline V gene. V lost 3 bases and J lost 5; bases outside the gene matches: 8. Here the CDR3 DNA reads TGCGCCAGCAGCTCGTCCGGGACAGGGCGGACTGAAGCTTTCTTT. Its protein is CASSSSGTGRTEAFF.

The chain carries TRBV6-6 and TRBJ1-4; TRBD1 might be the D (5 bases). The V and J ends lost 0 bases and 6 bases respectively, with 8 bases between them. The CDR3 is made up of 14 amino acids. Germline V gene sequence: CDR1 MNHNY, CDR2 SVGAGI (reference sequence). For the CDR3, the DNA is TGTGCCAGCAGTTACTCAGGGGAGGATGAAAAACTGTTTTTT. Protein: CASSYSGEDEKLFF.

The genes are TRBV4-1 and TRBJ2-1, with 12 bases aligning to TRBD2. V dropped 1 base and J dropped 6; count of bases not matched to a gene: 10. The CDR3 has 18 residues. CDR1 MGHRA and CDR2 YSYEKL come from the germline V gene. The CDR3 DNA sequence: TGCGCCAGCAGCCAAGGACCCATAACTAGCGGGGGGCCCAATGAGCAGTTCTTC. This sequence encodes CASSQGPITSGGPNEQFF.

This rearrangement joins TRBV10-3 to TRBJ2-5; TRBD1 agrees at 9 bases. Germline values: CDR1 ENHRY, CDR2 SYGVKD. The CDR3 has 14 residues. The V segment lost 4 bases and the J segment 1 base; nucleotides outside the gene matches: 1. The CDR3 loop reads CAISGDRVQETQYF. The CDR3 DNA follows: TGTGCCATCAGTGGGGACAGGGTCCAAGAGACCCAGTACTTC.

This rearrangement joins TRBV5-1 to TRBJ1-3, with TRBD1 as a possible D gene (6 bases). Germline-derived CDR1 and CDR2 are SGHRS and YFSETQ. V gave up 0 bases and J gave up 2 bases, with 21 bases separating them. This CDR3 comprises 19 residues. The CDR3 reads CASSLVGGANLAAGNTIYF. Written as DNA, the CDR3 is TGCGCCAGCAGCTTGGTTGGGGGGGCTAATTTAGCCGCTGGAAACACCATATATTTT.

The DNA for the CDR3 is TGTGCCAGCAGCCGGACAGGGTACACTGAAGCTTTCTTT. As protein: CASSRTGYTEAFF. The gene calls are TRBV27 and TRBJ1-1, with 8 bases identical to TRBD1. CDR3 length: 13 residues. Trimming cost V 6 bases and J 3 bases; bases outside gene matches: 3. Germline V lookup: CDR1 MNHEY, CDR2 SMNVEV (reference sequence).

The gene calls are TRBV2 and TRBJ2-5, with 12 bases identical to TRBD2. The CDR3 extends over 15 amino acids. Germline CDR1 and CDR2: SNHLY and FYNNEI. Losses at the gene ends were 6 bases for V and 0 bases for J; bases not matched to a gene: 2. CDR3: CASRTSGGYQETQYF. The CDR3 DNA reads as TGTGCCAGCAGGACTAGCGGGGGCTACCAAGAGACCCAGTACTTC.

A few counts support this clone. The chain recombines TRBV7-8 with TRBJ2-7; 11 bases align to TRBD1. Per the germline V gene, CDR1 is SGHVS and CDR2 is FQNEAQ. The CDR3 extends over 15 amino acids. Trimming removed 5 bases from V and 5 bases from J; junction bases left unmatched: 8. CDR3 region: CASSRLPGQGDEQYF. CDR3 coding DNA: TGTGCCAGCAGCCGCCTCCCGGGACAGGGGGACGAGCAGTACTTC.

The chain joins TRBV12-5 to TRBJ1-5; the D gene is possibly TRBD1 (5 bases). Looked up from germline, CDR1 is LGHNT and CDR2 is FRNRAP. The CDR3 is 13 amino acids. V was cut by 0 bases and J by 11 bases, with 11 bases left in between. Here the CDR3 reads CASGLVSPGAQHF. In DNA, the CDR3 is TGTGCTAGTGGTTTGGTCTCCCCGGGGGCCCAGCATTTT.

The V call is TRBV10-3, the J call TRBJ2-2, with TRBD1 identical over 8 bases. Per germline, CDR1 ENHRY and CDR2 SYGVKD. Trimming at V came to 2 bases and at J to 9 bases, leaving 5 bases not matched to a gene. The CDR3 spans 14 residues. CDR3: CAISEGQGSRELFF. CDR3 sequence (DNA): TGTGCCATCAGTGAGGGACAGGGTAGCCGGGAGCTGTTTTTT.

V usage is TRBV11-1 and J usage is TRBJ1-2, with 7 bases matching TRBD1. V dropped 7 bases and J dropped 8; count of bases not matched to a gene: 16. The CDR3 runs to 15 residues. Germline V CDR1 and CDR2: SGHAT, FQDESV (reference sequence). Here the CDR3 DNA reads TGTGCCAGCAACGAACAGACAGGGACGTCGGAAGGCTACACCTTC. Encoded protein: CASNEQTGTSEGYTF.

The chain is built from TRBV4-1 and TRBJ1-4; 7 nucleotides line up with TRBD1. The CDR3 length is 13 residues. CDR1 MGHRA and CDR2 YSYEKL come from the germline V gene. Germline trimming cut 4 bases from V and 10 bases from J; bases unmatched to any gene: 6. Here the CDR3 DNA reads TGCGCCAGCAGCCCTCTTGGGACAGTAAAACTGTTTTTT. Amino acids: CASSPLGTVKLFF.

The chain has TRBV18 and TRBJ1-2, with 7 bases matching TRBD1. V dropped 3 bases and J dropped 4; count of bases not matched to a gene: 5. Germline V gene data show CDR1 as KGHSH and CDR2 as LQKENI. CDR3 size: 14 residues. DNA of the CDR3: TGTGCCAGCTCACCGGGACAGCCTGTCTATGGCTACACCTTC. The encoded protein is CASSPGQPVYGYTF.

The chain couples TRBV7-9 to TRBJ2-7; 10 nucleotides match TRBD2. J lost 2 bases, V lost 1 base, and 5 bases had no gene match. The germline V gene has CDR1 SEHNR and CDR2 FQNEAQ (reference sequence). This CDR3 is built from 16 residues. The CDR3 region is CASSLVIGTSAYEQYF. The CDR3 bases are TGTGCCAGCAGCTTAGTAATAGGGACTAGCGCCTACGAGCAGTACTTC.

CDR3 region: CASGRGNTEAFF. In DNA form, the CDR3 reads TGTGCCAGCGGGAGGGGGAACACTGAAGCTTTCTTT. The chain joins TRBV28 to TRBJ1-1; possible D gene TRBD1, 5 bases. The CDR3 has 12 residues. Germline V CDR1 and CDR2: MDHEN, SYDVKM. V was clipped by 8 bases and J by 1 base, with 8 bases between them.

This clone occurred once. The chain recombines TRBV20-1 with TRBJ1-1; D is ambiguous. V dropped 5 bases and J dropped 11 bases, with 15 bases sitting between them. The CDR3 is 11 amino acids. Germline V gene sequence: CDR1 DFQATT, CDR2 SNEGSKA (reference sequence). The chain's CDR3 is CSAFIRTSAFF. The CDR3, as DNA: TGCAGTGCTTTTATTCGGACTAGCGCTTTCTTT.